Shown below are 10 T cell receptor beta chains from a single sample sequenced in a study of blood T cells in healthy people across ages (dated by TCRdb to the mid-2010s). The library was produced with 5' RACE. Sequenced on an Illumina HiSeq 2500. A second 7 to 11 cycle PCR used a sample-barcoded 5' primer and a J-beta primer mix. In TCRdb, the public reads were trimmed at Q25 with fastp and aligned with MiXCR, with productive beta chains retained. All rows with the same CDR3 protein become a single entry with the most common DNA and genes. This sample gives 1 million or so distinct CDR3 sequences in total; less than 50% of them show up just once. 15% to 20% of the sample belongs to the ten largest clones. The sample taken for sequencing was blood. The receptors shown here come from a woman aged 60-70 years in good health.

The chain couples TRBV7-2 to TRBJ2-7; 10 nucleotides agree with TRBD2. The CDR3 is 15 residues long. Germline V gene lookup returns CDR1 SGHTA and CDR2 FQGNSA. The J segment lost 3 bases and the V segment lost 5 bases, leaving 7 bases of the junction unmatched. CDR3 DNA sequence: TGTGCCAGCAGCCAAGAAGCGGGAGGGTTCTACGAGCAGTACTTC. Protein: CASSQEAGGFYEQYF.

V and J are TRBV5-1 and TRBJ2-1; TRBD2 matches 10 bases. The CDR3 is 16 residues long. The J segment lost 5 bases and the V segment lost 2 bases, leaving 7 bases of the junction unmatched. Germline values: CDR1 SGHRS, CDR2 YFSETQ. The CDR3 sequence: CASSLRAGGFHNEQFF. CDR3 DNA: TGCGCCAGCAGCTTAAGAGCGGGAGGGTTTCACAATGAGCAGTTCTTC.

The chain is built from TRBV3-1 and TRBJ2-5, with 7 positions matching TRBD2. There are 17 residues in the CDR3. J gave up 1 base and V 3 bases, and 11 bases lay outside the gene matches. The V gene's germline CDR1 is LGHDT and CDR2 YNNKEL (reference sequence). CDR3 DNA sequence: TGTGCCAGCAGCCATGGGAGGCTGGCGGGAGTCCAAGAGACCCAGTACTTC. Translation gives CASSHGRLAGVQETQYF.

The J gene is TRBJ2-5, the V gene TRBV9, with D perhaps matching TRBD1 (5 bases). Deletions cut 0 bases from V and 0 bases from J, with 9 bases between. The CDR3 loop spans 15 amino acids. Germline-derived CDR1 and CDR2 are SGDLS and YYNGEE. CDR3 DNA: TGTGCCAGCAGCGTAGAAGCAGGGTACCAAGAGACCCAGTACTTC. This gives the protein CASSVEAGYQETQYF.

The rearrangement joins TRBV6-2 or TRBV6-3 to TRBJ2-1; the D is unclear. V gave up 2 bases and J gave up 10 bases, with 9 bases separating them. CDR1 MNHEY and CDR2 SVGEGT come from the germline V gene. There are 12 residues in the CDR3. The CDR3 coding sequence is TGTGCCAGCAGTTACGCTGTCCGCGAGCAGTTCTTC. Amino acid sequence: CASSYAVREQFF.

This clonotype has more than one count but fewer than ten. The chain combines TRBV7-2 with TRBJ1-2; D uncertain. Germline CDR1 reads SGHTA; CDR2 reads FQGNSA. Trimming left V 7 bases short and J 8 bases short, with 20 bases between. The CDR3 runs 14 residues. Written as DNA, the CDR3 is TGTGCCAGCACACCGAAGACTATTTTGGGAGGCTACACCTTC. Translation gives CASTPKTILGGYTF.

This chain connects TRBV20-1 to TRBJ2-7, with 8 positions matching TRBD1. Trimming at V came to 6 bases and at J to 3 bases, leaving 10 bases not matched to a gene. The CDR3 is 14 residues long. Germline CDR1 and CDR2: DFQATT and SNEGSKA (reference sequence). CDR3 loop: CSARGQGYNYEQYF. CDR3 bases: TGCAGTGCCCGCGGACAGGGTTACAACTACGAGCAGTACTTC.

As concerns this clonotype: This may be a read error: a much more frequent sequence differs by one nucleotide. This rearrangement joins TRBV6-6 to TRBJ2-3; no definite D call. This CDR3 region has 12 residues. Germline V gives CDR1 MNHNY, CDR2 SVGAGI (reference sequence). V was trimmed by 6 bases and J by 3 bases, leaving 7 bases between them. CDR3 nucleotide sequence: TGTGCCAGCAGGTACACGACAGATACGCAGTATTTT. Amino acid sequence: CASRYTTDTQYF.

The chain recombines TRBV28 with TRBJ2-7; the D is unclear. The CDR3 extends over 14 amino acids. The germline V and J ends were trimmed by 3 bases and 2 bases, with 11 bases remaining between them. CDR1 MDHEN and CDR2 SYDVKM come from the germline V gene. CDR3 in amino acids: CASSLVERTYEQYF. The CDR3, as DNA: TGTGCCAGCAGTTTGGTGGAACGGACCTACGAGCAGTACTTC.

The chain links TRBV20-1 to TRBJ2-5, with 7 bases lining up with TRBD2. CDR3 length: 15 residues. V was clipped by 4 bases and J by 7 bases; unmatched bases: 15. Germline V CDR1 and CDR2: DFQATT, SNEGSKA (reference sequence). The CDR3 nucleotides read TGCAGTGCTATTGCCCCGAGGCGGGAGATTGTGACCCAGTACTTC. This encodes CSAIAPRREIVTQYF.